Below are 25 T cell receptor beta chains sequenced from a single sample in a study of cytomegalovirus exposure and HLA in healthy donors. Primers included in the PCR were 60 Vbeta and 13 Jbeta primers. TCRdb's copy holds only in-frame clones and misses some; the assay was immunoSEQ multiplex PCR. This repertoire shows about 170,000 clones, around three quarters found once; its top ten account for around 2.3%. What was sequenced was PBMCs. These TCRs come from a woman between 50 and 59 years old in good health and CMV-seronegative.

This chain uses TRBV6-1 with TRBJ2-7; possible D gene TRBD2, 6 bases. The V gene's germline CDR1 is MNHNS and CDR2 SASEGT. V gave up 0 bases and J gave up 6 bases, with 12 bases separating them. The CDR3 length is 14 residues. The CDR3 DNA reads TGTGCCAGCAGTGAAGCGGGGGGACGTGCCGAGCAGTACTTC. This translates into CASSEAGGRAEQYF.

The chain carries TRBV27 and TRBJ1-2; 11 bases line up with TRBD1. The ends lost 5 bases at V and 4 bases at J; junction bases unmatched: 24. Germline V gives CDR1 MNHEY, CDR2 SMNVEV (reference sequence). The CDR3 covers 21 residues. Here the CDR3 reads CASSPIPRTGGVGVWSYGYTF. DNA of the CDR3: TGTGCCAGCAGTCCAATCCCACGGACAGGGGGCGTTGGGGTCTGGAGCTATGGCTACACCTTC.

This clone was counted a single time. The chain couples TRBV15 to TRBJ2-7, with TRBD1 matching over 8 bases. CDR3 size: 16 residues. CDR1 and CDR2 (germline): LNHNV, YYDKDF (reference sequence). V shed 6 bases and J 5 bases; nucleotides not matched to a gene: 15. CDR3: CATRATGVDLDDEQYF. CDR3 DNA sequence: TGTGCCACCAGGGCGACAGGGGTTGATCTTGACGACGAGCAGTACTTC.

The chain is built from TRBV5-6 and TRBJ2-5; perhaps TRBD1 as D (6 bases). Gene TRBJ2-7 matches the end of the DNA better, so the J call may be wrong. Per the germline V gene, CDR1 is SGHDT and CDR2 is YYEEEE. The CDR3 spans 15 residues. The CDR3 DNA sequence: TGTGCCAGCAGCTTGTGGTCAGGGGTTACCTACGAGCAGTACTTC. It encodes CASSLWSGVTYEQYF.

The rearrangement links TRBV30 to TRBJ1-1, with D possibly being TRBD1 (6 bases). Germline loops: CDR1 GTSNPN, CDR2 SVGIG (reference sequence). Deletions cut 4 bases from V and 1 base from J, with 10 bases between. The length of the CDR3 is 13 residues. The CDR3 protein is CAWTEQGNTEAFF. CDR3 DNA: TGTGCCTGGACAGAACAGGGGAACACTGAAGCTTTCTTT.

This clone came up once. This chain joins TRBV5-1 and TRBJ2-1; weak D call: TRBD1 (6 bases). This CDR3 has 18 amino acids. CDR1 SGHRS and CDR2 YFSETQ come from the germline V gene. V shed 2 bases and J shed 0 bases, with 18 bases lying between them. This CDR3 is CASSLRSLGGSSYNEQFF. DNA for the CDR3: TGCGCCAGCAGCTTACGGTCACTAGGGGGAAGCTCCTACAATGAGCAGTTCTTC.

CDR3 nucleotides: TGCGCCAGCAGCTTTCAGGACAGTAGCACAGATACGCAGTATTTT. Protein product: CASSFQDSSTDTQYF. V usage is TRBV5-1 and J usage is TRBJ2-3; D possibly corresponds to TRBD1 (6 bases). Trimming shortened V by 2 bases and J by 0 bases, and 10 bases separated the two germline ends. From germline, CDR1 is SGHRS and CDR2 YFSETQ. CDR3 size: 15 residues. Full variable domain (missing parts from reference TRBV5-1 and TRBJ2-3): KAGVTQTPRYLIKTRGQQVTLSCSPISGHRSVSWYQQTPGQGLQFLFEYFSETQRNKGNFPGRFSGRQFSNSRSEMNVSTLELGDSALYLCASSFQDSSTDTQYFGPGTRLTVL.

The chain uses TRBV29-1 and TRBJ2-7, with a weak D call TRBD1 (5 bases). The V gene lost 6 bases and the J gene lost 0 bases, with 9 bases spanning the gap. Germline V gene sequence: CDR1 SQVTM, CDR2 ANQGSEA. The CDR3 sequence is 12 residues long. CDR3 residues: CSVEDNSYEQYF. The CDR3 bases are TGCAGCGTCGAGGACAACTCCTACGAGCAGTACTTC.

The V gene is TRBV19, the J gene TRBJ2-5; the D gene is possibly TRBD1 (6 bases). V gave up 3 bases and J gave up 5 bases, with 19 bases separating them. This CDR3 has 16 residues. Germline CDR1 and CDR2: LNHDA and SQIVND (reference sequence). CDR3 DNA: TGTGCCAGTAGTATTCAAAACACAGGGCTAGGGGAGACCCAGTACTTC. This translates into CASSIQNTGLGETQYF.

This chain uses TRBV2 with TRBJ1-1; D unresolved. The germline V gene has CDR1 SNHLY and CDR2 FYNNEI. This CDR3 spans 13 amino acids. The V gene lost 8 bases and the J gene lost 1 base, with 11 bases spanning the gap. The CDR3 spells CASLLYRNTEAFF. DNA for the CDR3: TGTGCCAGCCTCCTTTACAGGAACACTGAAGCTTTCTTT. Complete variable domain (other parts from reference TRBV2 and TRBJ1-1): EPEVTQTPSHQVTQMGQEVILRCVPISNHLYFYWYRQILGQKVEFLVSFYNNEISEKSEIFDDQFSVERPDGSNFTLKIRSTKLEDSAMYFCASLLYRNTEAFFGQGTRLTVV.

The chain links TRBV4-2 to TRBJ2-3; TRBD2 agrees at 10 bases. Germline V lookup: CDR1 LGHNA, CDR2 YNFKEQ. The CDR3 runs to 15 residues. Trimming at V came to 6 bases and at J to 1 base, leaving 4 bases not matched to a gene. The CDR3 loop reads CASRVGLAGTDTQYF. DNA of the CDR3: TGTGCCAGCAGGGTAGGACTAGCGGGCACAGATACGCAGTATTTT.

This clone came up a few times. V and J are TRBV19 and TRBJ2-7, with TRBD2 matching 7 bases. The V gene end was trimmed by 6 bases and the J gene end by 3 bases; junction bases not matched to a gene: 8. From germline, CDR1 is LNHDA and CDR2 SQIVND (reference sequence). This CDR3 has 14 residues. CDR3 bases: TGTGCCAGTAGCCCAGTAGCGGGTGGCTACGAGCAGTACTTC. This translates into CASSPVAGGYEQYF.

This sequence joins TRBV5-1 and TRBJ2-3, with 12 bases that match TRBD2. Germline assignment: CDR1 SGHRS and CDR2 YFSETQ. Trimming cost V 4 bases and J 7 bases; bases outside gene matches: 7. The CDR3 has 15 amino acids. CDR3 region: CASSTTSGSLNTQYF. CDR3 DNA sequence: TGCGCCAGCAGCACGACTAGCGGGAGTTTGAATACGCAGTATTTT.

The V gene is TRBV27, the J gene TRBJ1-1, with unresolved D. This CDR3 comprises 16 residues. Germline V CDR1 and CDR2: MNHEY, SMNVEV (reference sequence). Trimming shortened V by 2 bases and J by 0 bases, and 13 bases separated the two germline ends. The CDR3 DNA sequence: TGTGCCAGCAGTTTAAGAGGCCCCCCGGTGAACACTGAAGCTTTCTTT. This translates into CASSLRGPPVNTEAFF.

The CDR3 protein is CASSFGGALTKTEAFF. For the CDR3, the DNA is TGTGCCAGCAGCTTTGGGGGGGCCTTAACCAAGACTGAAGCTTTCTTT. The chain joins TRBV7-6 to TRBJ1-1, with D possibly matching TRBD1 (6 bases). The V end was cut by 3 bases, the J end by 5 bases, with 19 bases between. CDR3 length: 16 amino acids. Per germline, CDR1 SGHVS and CDR2 FNYEAQ.

This clone was observed a few times. The chain carries TRBV14 and TRBJ2-7, with 9 bases that match TRBD1. The CDR3 runs to 16 residues. J was trimmed by 1 base and V by 4 bases; bases with no gene match: 8. Germline CDR1 is SGHDN and CDR2 is FVKESK. The CDR3 reads CASSPQGQGPSYEQYF. The CDR3 DNA is TGTGCCAGCAGCCCCCAGGGACAGGGTCCGTCCTACGAGCAGTACTTC.

This clone appeared a few times. The rearrangement links TRBV19 to TRBJ1-5; the D gene is possibly TRBD1 (6 bases). V lost 1 base and J 0 bases, leaving 13 bases between the germline ends. The CDR3 loop spans 17 amino acids. Germline V gene lookup returns CDR1 LNHDA and CDR2 SQIVND (reference sequence). CDR3 DNA sequence: TGTGCCAGTAGTATAGGGACAGCGAAATATAGCAATCAGCCCCAGCATTTT. It is translated as CASSIGTAKYSNQPQHF.

The chain couples TRBV6-6 to TRBJ2-4; maybe TRBD2 (7 bases). V gave up 6 bases and J gave up 0 bases, with 15 bases separating them. Germline V gene sequence: CDR1 MNHNY, CDR2 SVGAGI (reference sequence). This CDR3 has 16 amino acids. The DNA for the CDR3 is TGTGCCAGCAGCGACGAGGGGGGGCTAGCCAAAAACATTCAGTACTTC. Protein product: CASSDEGGLAKNIQYF.

This clone was recorded only once. This chain connects TRBV28 to TRBJ2-3, with a possible D match to TRBD1 (5 bases). V lost 3 bases and J lost 0, with 10 bases in between. There are 15 residues in the CDR3. Germline CDR1 reads MDHEN; CDR2 reads SYDVKM. CDR3 in DNA: TGTGCCAGCAGTTTCCAGGGCTCTAGCACAGATACGCAGTATTTT. Translating it yields CASSFQGSSTDTQYF.

This rearrangement joins TRBV7-7 to TRBJ2-5; 8 bases are shared with TRBD2. The CDR3 runs to 15 residues. V shed 3 bases, J shed 4 bases, and the junction held 7 bases outside the gene matches. Germline V lookup: CDR1 SSHAT, CDR2 FNYEAQ (reference sequence). The CDR3 region has the DNA TGTGCCAGCAGCTTGTCCCGGGGGGGACCAGAGACCCAGTACTTC. As protein: CASSLSRGGPETQYF. The full variable domain, with the rest looked up from reference TRBV7-7 and TRBJ2-5, is GAGVSQSPRYKVTKRGQDVTLRCDPISSHATLYWYQQALGQGPEFLTYFNYEAQPDKSGLPSDRFSAERPEGSISTLTIQRTEQRDSAMYRCASSLSRGGPETQYFGPGTRLLVL.

Comments on this clone: The junction departs from germline at one end; a sequencing error may be responsible. V is TRBV7-9 and J is TRBJ1-1; TRBD1 aligns across 10 bases. The CDR3 is 17 residues long. CDR1 is SEHNR and CDR2 is FQNEAQ in the germline V gene (reference sequence). The CDR3 nucleotides are TGTTCCAGCAGCTCTCCAACCCGGGGACAGGGGAGCACTGAAGCTTTCTTT. As protein: CSSSSPTRGQGSTEAFF.

This clone appeared a single time. Here the CDR3 reads CASSTGGDDTQYF. The CDR3 DNA is TGCGCCAGCAGCACCGGGGGGGACGATACGCAGTATTTT. The J gene is TRBJ2-3, the V gene TRBV5-1; the match to TRBD2 covers 8 bases. CDR1 SGHRS and CDR2 YFSETQ come from the germline V gene. Trimming removed 4 bases from V and 6 bases from J; junction bases left unmatched: 4. The CDR3 runs 13 residues.

The J gene is TRBJ2-1, the V gene TRBV15; 8 bases line up with TRBD1. Per the germline V gene, CDR1 is LNHNV and CDR2 is YYDKDF (reference sequence). V dropped 0 bases and J dropped 9; count of bases not matched to a gene: 10. The CDR3 sequence is 16 residues long. As DNA, the CDR3 is TGTGCCACCAGCAGAGATCGCGACAGGGGATATGCTGAGCAGTTCTTC. It yields the protein CATSRDRDRGYAEQFF.

This clone was observed once. The V gene is TRBV4-2, the J gene TRBJ1-4, with D perhaps TRBD1 (5 bases). V was clipped by 0 bases and J by 5 bases, with 22 bases between them. Germline V gene data show CDR1 as LGHNA and CDR2 as YNFKEQ. This CDR3 comprises 19 residues. The chain's CDR3 is CASSQDLLFHGAGNEKLFF. The DNA of the CDR3 is TGTGCCAGCAGCCAAGATTTATTGTTTCATGGGGCAGGGAATGAAAAACTGTTTTTT.

The chain has TRBV11-2 and TRBJ2-6; D is unresolved. CDR1 and CDR2 (germline): SGHAT, FQNNGV. CDR3 size: 15 residues. Between the trimmed V and J ends, which lost 1 base and 1 base, there was a span of 5 bases. CDR3 region: CASSLAVSGANVLTF. The DNA of the CDR3 is TGTGCCAGCAGCTTAGCGGTATCTGGGGCCAACGTCCTGACTTTC.